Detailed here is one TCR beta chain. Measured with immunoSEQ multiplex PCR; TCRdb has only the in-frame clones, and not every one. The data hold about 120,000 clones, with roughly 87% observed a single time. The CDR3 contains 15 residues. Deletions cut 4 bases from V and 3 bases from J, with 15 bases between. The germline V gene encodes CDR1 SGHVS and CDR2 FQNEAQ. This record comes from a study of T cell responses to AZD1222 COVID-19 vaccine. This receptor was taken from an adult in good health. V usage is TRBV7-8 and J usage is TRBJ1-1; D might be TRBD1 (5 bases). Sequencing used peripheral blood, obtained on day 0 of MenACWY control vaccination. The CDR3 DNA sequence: TGTGCCAGCAGCTCGGACGGATTGGGGGACACTGAAGCTTTCTTT. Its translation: CASSSDGLGDTEAFF. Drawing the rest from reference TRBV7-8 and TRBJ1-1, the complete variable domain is GAGVSQSPRYKVAKRGQDVALRCDPISGHVSLFWYQQALGQGPEFLTYFQNEAQLDKSGLPSDRFFAERPEGSVSTLKIQRTQQEDSAVYLCASSSDGLGDTEAFFGQGTRLTVV.